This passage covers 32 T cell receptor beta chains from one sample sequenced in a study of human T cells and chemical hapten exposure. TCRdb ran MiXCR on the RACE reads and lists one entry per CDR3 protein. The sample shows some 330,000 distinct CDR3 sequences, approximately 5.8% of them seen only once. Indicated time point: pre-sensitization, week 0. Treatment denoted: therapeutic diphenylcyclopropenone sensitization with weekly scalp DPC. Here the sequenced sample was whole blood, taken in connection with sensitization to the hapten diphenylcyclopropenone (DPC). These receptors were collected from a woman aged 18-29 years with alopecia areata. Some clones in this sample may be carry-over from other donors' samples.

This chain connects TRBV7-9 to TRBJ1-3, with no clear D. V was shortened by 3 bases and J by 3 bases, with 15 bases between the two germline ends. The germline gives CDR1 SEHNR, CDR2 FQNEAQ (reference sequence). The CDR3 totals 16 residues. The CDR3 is CASSFSFDMVGNTIYF. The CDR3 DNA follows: TGTGCCAGCAGCTTTAGTTTCGACATGGTTGGAAACACCATATATTTT.

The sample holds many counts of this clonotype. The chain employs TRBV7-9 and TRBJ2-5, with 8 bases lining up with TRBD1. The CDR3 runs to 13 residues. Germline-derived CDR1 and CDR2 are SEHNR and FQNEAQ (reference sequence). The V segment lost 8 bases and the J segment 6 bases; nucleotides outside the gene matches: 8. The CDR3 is CASGPQGEKTQYF. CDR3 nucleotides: TGTGCCAGCGGCCCACAGGGGGAGAAGACCCAGTACTTC.

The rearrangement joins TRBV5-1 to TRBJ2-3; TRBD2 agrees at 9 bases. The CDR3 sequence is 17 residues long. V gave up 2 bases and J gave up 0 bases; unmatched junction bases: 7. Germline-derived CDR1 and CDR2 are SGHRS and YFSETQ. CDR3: CASSLISGGASTDTQYF. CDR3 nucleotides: TGCGCCAGCAGCTTAATTAGCGGGGGAGCTAGCACAGATACGCAGTATTTT.

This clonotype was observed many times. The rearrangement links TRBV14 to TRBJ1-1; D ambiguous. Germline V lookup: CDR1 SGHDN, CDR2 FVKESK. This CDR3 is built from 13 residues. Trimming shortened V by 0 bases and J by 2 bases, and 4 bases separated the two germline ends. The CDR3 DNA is TGTGCCAGCAGCCAAGATTTTAACACTGAAGCTTTCTTT. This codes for CASSQDFNTEAFF.

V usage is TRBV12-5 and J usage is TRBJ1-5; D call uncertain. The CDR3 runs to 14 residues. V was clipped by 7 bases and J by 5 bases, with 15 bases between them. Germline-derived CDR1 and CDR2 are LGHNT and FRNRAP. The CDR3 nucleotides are TGTGCTAGTGCCCCGGACGGTCCCCATCAGCCCCAGCATTTT. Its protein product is CASAPDGPHQPQHF.

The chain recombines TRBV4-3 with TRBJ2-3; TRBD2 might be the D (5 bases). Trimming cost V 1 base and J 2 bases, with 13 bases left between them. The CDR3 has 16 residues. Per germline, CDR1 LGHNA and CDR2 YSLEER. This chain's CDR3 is CASSQGPGSNTDTQYF. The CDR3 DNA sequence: TGCGCCAGCAGCCAAGGTCCGGGGAGTAACACAGATACGCAGTATTTT.

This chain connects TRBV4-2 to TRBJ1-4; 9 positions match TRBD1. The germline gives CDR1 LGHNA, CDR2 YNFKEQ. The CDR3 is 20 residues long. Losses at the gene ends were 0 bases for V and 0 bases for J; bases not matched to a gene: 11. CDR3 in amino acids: CASSQDLRDREYATNEKLFF. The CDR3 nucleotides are TGTGCCAGCAGCCAAGATCTTCGGGACAGGGAATATGCAACTAATGAAAAACTGTTTTTT.

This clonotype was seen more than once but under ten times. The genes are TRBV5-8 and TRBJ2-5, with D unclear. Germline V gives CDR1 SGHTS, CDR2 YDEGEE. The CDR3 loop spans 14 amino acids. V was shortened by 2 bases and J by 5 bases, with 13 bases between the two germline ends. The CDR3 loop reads CASSLGPSEETQYF. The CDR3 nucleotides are TGTGCCAGCAGCTTAGGCCCGTCGGAGGAGACCCAGTACTTC.

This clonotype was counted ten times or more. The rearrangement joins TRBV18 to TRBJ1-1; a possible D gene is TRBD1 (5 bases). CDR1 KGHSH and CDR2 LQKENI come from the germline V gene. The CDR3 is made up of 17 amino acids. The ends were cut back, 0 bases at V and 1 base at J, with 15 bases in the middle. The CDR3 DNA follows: TGTGCCAGCTCACCACCCGGCGGGACGGGAGGGAACACTGAAGCTTTCTTT. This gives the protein CASSPPGGTGGNTEAFF. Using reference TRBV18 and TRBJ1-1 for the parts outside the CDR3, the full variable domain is NAGVMQNPRHLVRRRGQEARLRCSPMKGHSHVYWYRQLPEEGLKFMVYLQKENIIDESGMPKERFSAEFPKEGPSILRIQQVVRGDSAAYFCASSPPGGTGGNTEAFFGQGTRLTVV.

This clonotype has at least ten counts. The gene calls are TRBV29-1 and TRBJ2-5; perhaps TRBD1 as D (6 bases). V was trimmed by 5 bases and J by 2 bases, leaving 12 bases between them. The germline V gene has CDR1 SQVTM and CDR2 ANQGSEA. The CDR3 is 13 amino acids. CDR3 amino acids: CSVWGQAQETQYF. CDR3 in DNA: TGCAGCGTTTGGGGGCAGGCACAAGAGACCCAGTACTTC.

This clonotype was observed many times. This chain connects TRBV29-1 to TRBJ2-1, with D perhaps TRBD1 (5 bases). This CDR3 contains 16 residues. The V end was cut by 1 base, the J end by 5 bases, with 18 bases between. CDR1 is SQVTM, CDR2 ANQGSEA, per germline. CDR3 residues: CSVEGFGWRQNNEQFF. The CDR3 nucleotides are TGCAGCGTTGAAGGATTTGGGTGGAGACAGAACAATGAGCAGTTCTTC.

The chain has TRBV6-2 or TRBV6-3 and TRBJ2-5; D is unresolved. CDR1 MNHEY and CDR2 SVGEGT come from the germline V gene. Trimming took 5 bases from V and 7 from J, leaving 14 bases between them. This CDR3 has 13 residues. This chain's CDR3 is CASSQTLPLTQYF. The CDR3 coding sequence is TGTGCCAGCAGTCAGACTCTGCCCCTGACCCAGTACTTC.

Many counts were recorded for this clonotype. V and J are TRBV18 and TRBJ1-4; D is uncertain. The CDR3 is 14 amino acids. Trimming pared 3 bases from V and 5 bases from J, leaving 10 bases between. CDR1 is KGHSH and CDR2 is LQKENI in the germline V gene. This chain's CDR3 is CASSPRASNEKLFF. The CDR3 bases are TGTGCCAGCTCACCCCGGGCCTCAAATGAAAAACTGTTTTTT.

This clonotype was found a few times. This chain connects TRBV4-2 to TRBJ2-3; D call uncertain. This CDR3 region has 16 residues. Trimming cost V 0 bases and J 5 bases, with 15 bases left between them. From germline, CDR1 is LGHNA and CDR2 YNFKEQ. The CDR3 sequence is CASSQEAAIQVDTQYF. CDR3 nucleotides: TGTGCCAGCAGCCAAGAAGCAGCGATACAAGTAGATACGCAGTATTTT.

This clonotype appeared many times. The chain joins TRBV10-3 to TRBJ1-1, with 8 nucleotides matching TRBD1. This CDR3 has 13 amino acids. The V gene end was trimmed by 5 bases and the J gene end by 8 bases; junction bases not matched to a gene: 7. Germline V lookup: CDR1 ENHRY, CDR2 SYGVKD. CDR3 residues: CAISSGQGPEAFF. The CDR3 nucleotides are TGTGCCATCAGTTCTGGACAGGGCCCAGAAGCTTTCTTT.

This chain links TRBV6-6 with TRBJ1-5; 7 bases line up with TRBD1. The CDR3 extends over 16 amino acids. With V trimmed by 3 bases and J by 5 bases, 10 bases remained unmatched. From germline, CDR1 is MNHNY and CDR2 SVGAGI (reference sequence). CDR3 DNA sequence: TGTGCCAGCAGTTATCGGGCGGGACAGAAAGATCAGCCCCAGCATTTT. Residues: CASSYRAGQKDQPQHF.

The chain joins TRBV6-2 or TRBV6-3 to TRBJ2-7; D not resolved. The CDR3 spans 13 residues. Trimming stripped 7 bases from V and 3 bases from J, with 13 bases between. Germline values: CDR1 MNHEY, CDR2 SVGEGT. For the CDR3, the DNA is TGTGCCAGCATTCCAGGCGGCGGCTACGAGCAGTACTTC. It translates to CASIPGGGYEQYF.

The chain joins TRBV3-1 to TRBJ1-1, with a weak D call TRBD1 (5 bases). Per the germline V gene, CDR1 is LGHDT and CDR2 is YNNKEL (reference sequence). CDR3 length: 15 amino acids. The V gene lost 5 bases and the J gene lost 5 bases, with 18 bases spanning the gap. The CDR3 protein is CASSAQHRGGTEAFF. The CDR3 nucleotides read TGTGCCAGCAGCGCACAGCATAGGGGAGGGACTGAAGCTTTCTTT.

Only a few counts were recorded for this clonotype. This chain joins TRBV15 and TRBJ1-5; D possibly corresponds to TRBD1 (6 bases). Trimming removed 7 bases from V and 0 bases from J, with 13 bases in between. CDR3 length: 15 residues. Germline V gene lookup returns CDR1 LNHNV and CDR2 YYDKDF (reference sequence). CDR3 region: CATTATGNSNQPQHF. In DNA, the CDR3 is TGTGCCACCACCGCTACAGGGAATAGCAATCAGCCCCAGCATTTT.

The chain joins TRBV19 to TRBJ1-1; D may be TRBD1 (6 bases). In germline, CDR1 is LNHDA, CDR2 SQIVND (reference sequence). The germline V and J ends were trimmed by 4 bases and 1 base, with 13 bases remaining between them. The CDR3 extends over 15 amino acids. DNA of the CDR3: TGTGCCAGTAGTACGACAGGACGGAGGAACACTGAAGCTTTCTTT. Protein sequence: CASSTTGRRNTEAFF. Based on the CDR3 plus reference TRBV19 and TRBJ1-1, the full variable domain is DGGITQSPKYLFRKEGQNVTLSCEQNLNHDAMYWYRQDPGQGLRLIYYSQIVNDFQKGDIAEGYSVSREKKESFPLTVTSAQKNPTAFYLCASSTTGRRNTEAFFGQGTRLTVV.

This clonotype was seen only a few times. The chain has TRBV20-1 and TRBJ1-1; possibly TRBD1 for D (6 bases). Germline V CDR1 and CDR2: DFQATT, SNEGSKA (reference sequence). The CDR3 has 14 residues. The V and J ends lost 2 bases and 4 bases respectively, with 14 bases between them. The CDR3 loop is CSARWGARATEAFF. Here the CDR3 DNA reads TGCAGTGCTAGATGGGGGGCGCGGGCCACTGAAGCTTTCTTT.

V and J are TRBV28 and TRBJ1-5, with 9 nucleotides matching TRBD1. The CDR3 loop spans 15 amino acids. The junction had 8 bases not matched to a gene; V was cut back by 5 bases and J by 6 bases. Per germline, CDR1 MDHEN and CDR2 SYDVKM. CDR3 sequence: CASSGRDREGQPQHF. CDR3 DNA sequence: TGTGCCAGCAGTGGCCGGGACAGGGAAGGTCAGCCCCAGCATTTT.

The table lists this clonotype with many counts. The CDR3 loop reads CASRGTEYEDTQYF. The CDR3 DNA is TGTGCCAGCAGGGGCACGGAGTATGAGGATACGCAGTATTTT. V usage is TRBV6-1 and J usage is TRBJ2-3, with no clear D. Trimming left V 6 bases short and J 6 bases short, with 16 bases between. The CDR3 runs to 14 residues. Per the germline V gene, CDR1 is MNHNS and CDR2 is SASEGT.

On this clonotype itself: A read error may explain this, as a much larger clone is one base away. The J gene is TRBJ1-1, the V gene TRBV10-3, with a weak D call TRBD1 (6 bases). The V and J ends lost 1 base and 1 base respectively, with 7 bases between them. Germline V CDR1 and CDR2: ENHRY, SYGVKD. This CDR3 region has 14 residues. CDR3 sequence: CAISEWTANTEAFF. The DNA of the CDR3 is TGTGCCATCAGTGAGTGGACAGCGAACACTGAAGCTTTCTTT.

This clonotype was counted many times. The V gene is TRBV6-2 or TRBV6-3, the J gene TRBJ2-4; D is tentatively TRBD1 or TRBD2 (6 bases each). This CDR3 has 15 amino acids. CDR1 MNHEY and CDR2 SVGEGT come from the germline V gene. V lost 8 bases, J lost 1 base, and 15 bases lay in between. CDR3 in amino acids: CASRHREVAKNIQYF. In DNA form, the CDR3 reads TGTGCCAGCCGGCACAGGGAGGTTGCCAAAAACATTCAGTACTTC.

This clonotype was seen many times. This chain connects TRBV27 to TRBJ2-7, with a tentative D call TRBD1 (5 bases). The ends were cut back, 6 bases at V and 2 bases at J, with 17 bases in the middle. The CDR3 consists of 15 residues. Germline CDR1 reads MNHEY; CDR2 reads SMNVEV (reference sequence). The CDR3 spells CASSAKGFHTYEQYF. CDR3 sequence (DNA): TGTGCCAGCAGCGCGAAGGGGTTTCATACCTACGAGCAGTACTTC.

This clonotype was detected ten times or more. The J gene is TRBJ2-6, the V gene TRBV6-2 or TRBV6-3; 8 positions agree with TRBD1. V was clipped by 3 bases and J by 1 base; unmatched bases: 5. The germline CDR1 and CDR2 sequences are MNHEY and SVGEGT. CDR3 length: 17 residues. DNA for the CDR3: TGTGCCAGCAGTTATCCAGGGGGCGCTTCTGGGGCCAACGTCCTGACTTTC. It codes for CASSYPGGASGANVLTF.

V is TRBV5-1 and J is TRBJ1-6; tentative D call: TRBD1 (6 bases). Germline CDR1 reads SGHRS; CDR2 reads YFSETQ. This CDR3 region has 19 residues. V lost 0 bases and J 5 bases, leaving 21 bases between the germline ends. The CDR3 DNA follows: TGCGCCAGCAGCTTGGTCCCCTCCAGGGGTCGAAGAGATAATTCACCCCTCCACTTT. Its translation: CASSLVPSRGRRDNSPLHF.

Here the CDR3 DNA reads TGTGCCAGCAGCGTCCGACTAGCGACCCACGTCCTGACTTTC. The encoded protein is CASSVRLATHVLTF. The gene calls are TRBV7-2 and TRBJ2-6, with 8 bases matching TRBD2. The CDR3 sequence is 14 residues long. The ends lost 5 bases at V and 11 bases at J; junction bases unmatched: 8. CDR1 SGHTA and CDR2 FQGNSA come from the germline V gene. The full variable domain, completed using reference TRBV7-2 and TRBJ2-6, is GAGVSQSPSNKVTEKGKDVELRCDPISGHTALYWYRQSLGQGLEFLIYFQGNSAPDKSGLPSDRFSAERTGGSVSTLTIQRTQQEDSAVYLCASSVRLATHVLTFGAGSRLTVL.

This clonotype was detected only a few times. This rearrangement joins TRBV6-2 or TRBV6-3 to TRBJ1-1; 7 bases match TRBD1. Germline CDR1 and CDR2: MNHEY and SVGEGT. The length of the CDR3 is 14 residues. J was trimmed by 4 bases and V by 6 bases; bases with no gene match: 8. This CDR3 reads CASRKTGASTEAFF. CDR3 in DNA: TGTGCCAGCAGGAAAACAGGGGCCTCCACTGAAGCTTTCTTT.

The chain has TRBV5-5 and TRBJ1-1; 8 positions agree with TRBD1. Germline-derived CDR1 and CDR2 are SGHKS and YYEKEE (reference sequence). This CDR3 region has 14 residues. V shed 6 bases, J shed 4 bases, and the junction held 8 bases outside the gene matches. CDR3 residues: CASKSRGRVTEAFF. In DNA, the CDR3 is TGTGCCAGCAAGAGCAGGGGGCGAGTCACTGAAGCTTTCTTT.

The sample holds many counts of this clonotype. The CDR3 region has the DNA TGTGCCAGCAGCTTAGGAACGCCAGTCGGACAGCTTAACTATGGCTACACCTTC. It specifies CASSLGTPVGQLNYGYTF. This chain uses TRBV7-9 with TRBJ1-2; D is possibly TRBD1 (6 bases). CDR1 is SEHNR and CDR2 is FQNEAQ in the germline V gene (reference sequence). The CDR3 is 18 amino acids. V shed 1 base and J shed 1 base, with 19 bases lying between them.